This is a list of T cell receptor beta chains from one sample in a study of OX40 agonist ivuxolimab in advanced cancers. TCRdb keeps only in-frame clones here, not all; method: immunoSEQ multiplex PCR. The profile shows around 150,000 clones, approximately 90% of them singletons. The material was CD4+ or CD8+ T cells sorted from blood, obtained in a trial of the OX40 agonist ivuxolimab. These TCRs come from an adult with an advanced solid tumor such as melanoma, head and neck, liver or kidney cancer. CDR3s include the opening cysteine and the closing phenylalanine or tryptophan. The order of the fields is CDR3 protein, CDR3 DNA, clone size, D gene, V gene, CDR3 length, J gene. A D gene is named only where the DNA matches it firmly. Rows may omit the clone size; those that give it use once, few, many or a size class.

CDR3: CASSLSGLVQETQYF
DNA: TGTGCCAGCAGCCTTAGCGGGTTGGTGCAAGAGACCCAGTACTTC
size: -
D: TRBD2
V: TRBV7-9
length: 15
J: TRBJ2-5

CDR3: CASSAPPGNQPQHF
DNA: TGTGCCAGCAGCGCTCCCCCGGGCAATCAGCCCCAGCATTTT
size: few
D: -
V: TRBV27
length: 14
J: TRBJ1-5

CDR3: CASSPSRTGAREQFF
DNA: TGTGCCAGTAGCCCCTCCCGGACAGGGGCGCGTGAGCAGTTCTTC
size: -
D: TRBD1
V: TRBV19
length: 15
J: TRBJ2-1

CDR3: CASSLDVWTGDEAFF
DNA: TGTGCCAGCAGCTTAGATGTCTGGACAGGGGACGAAGCTTTCTTT
size: -
D: TRBD1
V: TRBV11-2
length: 15
J: TRBJ1-1

CDR3: CASSQDGPGSTIPPYNEQFF
DNA: TGCGCCAGCAGCCAAGATGGGCCAGGGAGTACGATCCCTCCCTACAATGAGCAGTTCTTC
size: -
D: -
V: TRBV4-3
length: 20
J: TRBJ2-1

CDR3: CASSPDRNIQYF
DNA: TGTGCCAGCTCACCAGACAGAAACATTCAGTACTTC
size: -
D: -
V: TRBV18
length: 12
J: TRBJ2-4

CDR3: CAWSGDRGHEQYF
DNA: TGTGCCTGGAGTGGGGACAGGGGGCACGAGCAGTACTTC
size: -
D: TRBD1
V: TRBV30
length: 13
J: TRBJ2-7

CDR3: CASSPPPGRQFF
DNA: TGTGCCAGCTCACCGCCTCCGGGACGGCAGTTCTTC
size: once
D: -
V: TRBV18
length: 12
J: TRBJ2-1

CDR3: CASSYSAGPSQPQHF
DNA: TGTGCCAGCAGTTACTCAGCAGGGCCGAGTCAGCCCCAGCATTTT
size: -
D: -
V: TRBV6-5
length: 15
J: TRBJ1-5

CDR3: CASSSTSDSYNEQFF
DNA: TGTGCCAGCAGCTCGACTAGCGACTCCTACAATGAGCAGTTCTTC
size: -
D: TRBD2
V: TRBV11-2
length: 15
J: TRBJ2-1

CDR3: CSVEGTSGSGEQFF
DNA: TGCAGCGTTGAGGGGACTAGCGGGAGCGGTGAGCAGTTCTTC
size: -
D: TRBD2
V: TRBV29-1
length: 14
J: TRBJ2-1

CDR3: CASSWDRVRNEQFF
DNA: TGTGCCAGCTCATGGGACAGGGTTAGGAATGAGCAGTTCTTC
size: -
D: TRBD1
V: TRBV18
length: 14
J: TRBJ2-1

CDR3: CASSRLGSQPQHF
DNA: TGTGCCAGTAGTCGGTTAGGGAGTCAGCCCCAGCATTTT
size: -
D: -
V: TRBV19
length: 13
J: TRBJ1-5

CDR3: CASRQEGYEQYF
DNA: TGCGCCAGCAGACAGGAAGGTTACGAGCAGTACTTC
size: -
D: -
V: TRBV5-1
length: 12
J: TRBJ2-7

CDR3: CASSLIYFRGINYGYTF
DNA: TGTGCCAGCAGCTTGATCTATTTCCGGGGGATTAACTATGGCTACACCTTC
size: few
D: -
V: TRBV5-5
length: 17
J: TRBJ1-2

CDR3: CASSAYTGNTEAFF
DNA: TGTGCCAGCAGCGCTTACACTGGGAACACTGAAGCTTTCTTT
size: -
D: -
V: TRBV9
length: 14
J: TRBJ1-1

CDR3: CASSPRGDSPLHF
DNA: TGTGCCAGCAGTCCTCGGGGGGATTCACCCCTCCACTTT
size: -
D: -
V: TRBV27
length: 13
J: TRBJ1-6

CDR3: CASSSQGAAKNIQYF
DNA: TGCGCCAGCAGCTCTCAGGGGGCTGCCAAAAACATTCAGTACTTC
size: -
D: TRBD1
V: TRBV5-1
length: 15
J: TRBJ2-4

CDR3: CASSGGATNEKLFF
DNA: TGTGCCAGCAGTGGAGGGGCAACTAATGAAAAACTGTTTTTT
size: -
D: -
V: TRBV7-9
length: 14
J: TRBJ1-4